This TCR beta chain was documented in a study of blood T cell repertoires in COVID-19. Turning to the study itself: The United States, Italy and Spain supplied acute and convalescent COVID-19 samples. PBMCs, B-cell-depleted T cells, or T cells were the source of the cDNA or gDNA that made up the material.

The age range of participants was 18 to 89 years, with residence in 20 to 25 US areas. Recovered participants had two consecutive negative NP/OP PCR tests, healthcare professional clearance, or symptom resolution. The germline CDR1 and CDR2 sequences are SGHRS and YFSETQ. Trimming cost V 0 bases and J 9 bases; bases outside gene matches: 2. The CDR3 contains 13 residues. The assay was immunoSEQ multiplex PCR, and TCRdb's table has in-frame clones only and misses some. The table lists 250,000 to 300,000 clones, more than 80% of them singletons. The receptor was isolated from a woman under 40 who had recovered from COVID-19. The specimen sequenced was PBMCs or T cells enriched from blood (not recorded which). The chain uses TRBV5-1 and TRBJ2-1, with 8 bases lining up with TRBD2. CDR3 protein: CASSLGREVEQFF. In DNA form, the CDR3 reads TGCGCCAGCAGCTTGGGGCGGGAGGTTGAGCAGTTCTTC.